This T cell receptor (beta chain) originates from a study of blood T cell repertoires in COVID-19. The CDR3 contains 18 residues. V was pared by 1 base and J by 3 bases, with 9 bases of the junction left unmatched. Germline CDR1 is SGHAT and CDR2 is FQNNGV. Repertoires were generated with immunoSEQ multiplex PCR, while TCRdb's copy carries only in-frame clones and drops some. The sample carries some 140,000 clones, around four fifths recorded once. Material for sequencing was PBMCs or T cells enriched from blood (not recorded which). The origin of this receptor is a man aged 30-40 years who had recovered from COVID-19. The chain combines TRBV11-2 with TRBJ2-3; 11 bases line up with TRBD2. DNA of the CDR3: TGTGCCAGCAGCTTAGGGGGTCCGGGACTAGCGGATACAGATACGCAGTATTTT. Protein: CASSLGGPGLADTDTQYF.